Detailed here is one T cell receptor beta chain. Its antigen target is currently unknown. No qualities accompany the bases; no much larger clone lies one base away. The donors were healthy, HIV-negative adults with no recently reported acute infections or vaccinations. Only Caucasian adults living in Nashville, Tennessee, USA were represented among the donors. Magnetic negative selection was used to enrich CD4+ T cells, after which naive cells were positively selected on CD45RA and the negative fraction became the memory subset. After blood collection by leukapheresis, PBMCs were isolated using Ficoll-Histopaque density gradient centrifugation and then cryopreserved in the vapor phase of liquid nitrogen. Purity and quantity of every magnetically sorted T cell population were checked by analytical flow cytometry. Each sorted fraction had its genomic DNA isolated and then quantified by UV absorbance on a Nanodrop 2000c.

Using the deep immunoSEQ assay, multiplex PCR amplified TCR CDR3 regions from genomic DNA. Genomic DNA extracted from each cell subset was distributed evenly over all wells of several immunoSEQ 96-well plates, and each plate served as one replicate. For sorted subsets, around 0.2 ug genomic DNA, equal to 30,000 or so T cell genomes, was loaded into each replicate PCR. Purified libraries were quantified with a Qubit 3.0 fluorometer, sized on a Bioanalyzer 2100, and re-quantified with the KAPA Library Quantification kit. Each immunoSEQ 96-well plate was sequenced on its own single-read 150-cycle Illumina NextSeq 550 flow cell. Per the source publication's procedure: Because only junctional sequences without quality scores were contained in the immunoSEQ output, filtering matching that applied to full-length reads could not be performed. To assign V/J genes and CDR3, sequences were annotated using PyIR, a Python wrapper for IgBLAST v1.9, with IMGT germline references. Reads were removed for weak V/J assignments (E-value above 1e-6), missing CDR3, stop codons, out-of-frame junctions, or ambiguous translated residues. A V3J clonotype was defined by an identical inferred V gene, J gene, and CDR3 amino acid sequence. To compute the percentage overlap between repertoires, the number of shared unique clonotypes was divided by the size of the smaller repertoire. Repertoire richness was assessed with RTK rarefaction, the Chao1 estimator, and Recon v2.1 estimates of unobserved clonotypes. Generation probabilities for all TCRbeta clonotypes obtained by the gDNA method from a handful of donors were computed using OLGA. TCRdb obtained this table from immuneACCESS and retained in-frame rearrangements with V and J assigned. These tables miss some clones; where compared with another copy, unresolved V genes account for less than half of the shortfall, and the remainder is unexplained. V and J calls and clone size are those listed in that table; D and trimming were worked out from the DNA. The table for this sample lists approximately 940,000 clones; over 60% of them were counted only once. The ten largest make up roughly 1.5% of the sample.

CDR1 is given as SGHTA and CDR2 as FQGNSA, both from the germline V gene. Between the V and J ends, shortened by 3 bases and 7 bases respectively, the junction contains 13 bases. The CDR3, cysteine through phenylalanine, is 13 amino acids long. Only the CDR3 DNA is retained, 39 bases long and in frame from the first base. This sample stems from a study of shared clonotypes between healthy human individuals (dated by TCRdb to the early 2020s). In the study overall: The cohort included three men and two women between 18 and 49 years of age. To increase sequencing depth and limit assay-specific biases, TCR repertoire library preparation and sequencing were carried out by different laboratories using diverse techniques. Blood TCR repertoires of five healthy adults were deeply sequenced to estimate repertoire size and the extent of clonotype sharing between individuals. Leukapheresis yielded between about 0.94 and 9 billion PBMCs per donor. For each donor, three plates each were used for CD4 naive and CD4 memory, two plates were used for CD8 naive, and one plate was used for CD8 memory.

The paper as a whole reports these results and caveats: Larger estimated clonotype richness was generally found for naive subsets than for memory subsets. Across a few donors, about 5% of naive CD4, roughly 3.3% of naive CD8, 2% to 2.5% of memory CD4, and under 0.45% of memory CD8 clonotypes were shared. The small number of donors limited the genetic and exposure-history diversity represented. Incomplete sequencing was indicated by rarefaction of sorted-subset datasets, despite the large sequencing depth. Sampling was limited to blood, and TCR repertoires in tissue likely differ from TCR repertoires in blood. Based on pairwise subsampling, the degree of clonotype sharing among donors was expected to be affected by sequencing depth. Compared with non-shared clonotypes, clonotypes shared by all four sorted-subset donors had higher generation probabilities.

The receptor comes from a man aged 18 to 30 in good health. Recombination linked TRBV7-2 to TRBJ2-7; the D gene cannot be named for sure. The sequencing sample was made of memory CD4+ T cells sorted from blood. The meaning of the sample's cell subset or site label: CD45RA-negative fraction. This receptor carries the CDR3 CASSFSTPPEQYF. The DNA sequence follows: TGTGCCAGCAGCTTTTCGACACCCCCGGAGCAGTACTTC. The entire variable domain, with the stretches around the CDR3 drawn from the reference TRBV7-2 and TRBJ2-7 proteins, is GAGVSQSPSNKVTEKGKDVELRCDPISGHTALYWYRQSLGQGLEFLIYFQGNSAPDKSGLPSDRFSAERTGGSVSTLTIQRTQQEDSAVYLCASSFSTPPEQYFGPGTRLTVT.